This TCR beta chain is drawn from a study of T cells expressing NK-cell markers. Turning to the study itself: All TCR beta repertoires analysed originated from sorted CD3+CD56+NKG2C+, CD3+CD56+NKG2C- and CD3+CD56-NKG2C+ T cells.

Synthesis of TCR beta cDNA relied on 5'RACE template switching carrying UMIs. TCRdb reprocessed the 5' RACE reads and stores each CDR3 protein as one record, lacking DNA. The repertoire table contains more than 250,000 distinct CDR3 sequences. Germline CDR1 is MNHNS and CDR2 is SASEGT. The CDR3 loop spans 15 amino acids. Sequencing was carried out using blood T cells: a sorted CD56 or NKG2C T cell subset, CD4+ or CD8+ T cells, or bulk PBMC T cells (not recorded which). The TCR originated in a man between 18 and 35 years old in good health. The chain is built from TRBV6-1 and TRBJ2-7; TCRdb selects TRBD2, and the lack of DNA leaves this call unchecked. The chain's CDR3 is CASSETRTSVYEQYF.